This is a list of T cell receptor beta chains from one sample in a study of Graves' ophthalmopathy and Graves' hyperthyroidism. TCRdb called the multiplex PCR reads again in MiXCR, with one record for every CDR3 protein. The sample shows approximately 210,000 distinct CDR3 sequences, 29% of them seen only once. Sample: peripheral blood. The receptors were sampled from a man between 45 and 60 years old with Graves' ophthalmopathy. Each CDR3 is given with its conserved first and last residue.

TRBJ2-5 TRBV27 CASSALDRVQETQYF
TRBJ2-7 TRBV12-3/TRBV12-4 CASSWGTSGDEQYF
TRBJ1-1 TRBV6-1 CASSAPELTEAFF
TRBJ1-1 TRBV6-5 CASSYSQGSNTEAFF
TRBJ2-5 TRBV30 CAWSPGTSRETQYF
TRBJ2-2 TRBV3-1 CASSYTTGTNTGELFF
TRBJ1-3 TRBV5-1 CASSLMTGGNTIYF
TRBJ2-7 TRBV6-2/TRBV6-3 CASSYQIQGNEQYF
TRBJ1-2 TRBV20-1 CSAGVADYGYTF
TRBJ2-7 TRBV6-5 CASSSQRTGLYEQYF
TRBJ1-5 TRBV12-3/TRBV12-4 CASSFSDSNQPQHF
TRBJ1-5 TRBV12-3/TRBV12-4 CASSFDSRTGGYSNQPQHF
TRBJ1-2 TRBV14 CASSQVTSLVSGYTF
TRBJ2-7 TRBV7-8 CASSLELVNYEQYF
TRBJ2-7 TRBV12-3/TRBV12-4 CASSFGTVMYEQYF
TRBJ2-6 TRBV12-3/TRBV12-4 CASSKAGATSSGANVLTF
TRBJ1-5 TRBV12-3/TRBV12-4 CASSSGAEGQPQHF
TRBJ2-7 TRBV5-1 CASSFVGDEQYF
TRBJ2-5 TRBV20-1 CSARDPSGGRLQETQYF
TRBJ2-5 TRBV12-3/TRBV12-4 CASSLGQVQETQYF
TRBJ2-7 TRBV28 CASSTRRAGEQYF
TRBJ2-7 TRBV6-1 CASRGTGYPYEQYF
TRBJ1-5 TRBV7-9 CASSFRQGGSRGNQPQHF
TRBJ2-5 TRBV11-2 CASSLYGGETQYF
TRBJ2-7 TRBV20-1 CSARAPRSSYEQYF
TRBJ1-2 TRBV6-5 CASSYGGLHYGYTF
TRBJ1-3 TRBV6-2/TRBV6-3 CASSGGGPSSGNTIYF
TRBJ2-7 TRBV5-5 CASSLGLWVRAQEQYF
TRBJ2-5 TRBV4-1 CASSQDRIGGGQETQYF
TRBJ1-6 TRBV12-3/TRBV12-4 CASSSPRRTAFGPLHF
TRBJ1-2 TRBV6-6 CASSSGQERYGYTF
TRBJ1-1 TRBV27 CASSPGQGYYPNTEAFF
TRBJ2-5 TRBV5-1 CASSLGTVGETQYF
TRBJ1-2 TRBV11-2 CASSGTGGSYGYTF
TRBJ1-1 TRBV27 CASSPPGRSEAFF
TRBJ1-5 TRBV6-1 CASIADRVESNQPQHF
TRBJ2-2 TRBV6-4 CASSSSRGGWGAGELFF
TRBJ1-2 TRBV6-5 CASSWGSGTRYYGYTF
TRBJ1-2 TRBV28 CASSWPGQGYYGYTF
TRBJ1-5 TRBV15 CATSSYKTGIQPQHF
TRBJ2-7 TRBV11-2 CASSFELAGPYEQYF
TRBJ2-5 TRBV5-1 CASAERLIEETQYF
TRBJ1-2 TRBV6-1 CASSVLSRDYGYTF
TRBJ1-3 TRBV7-3 CASSLSGAGNTIYF
TRBJ2-5 TRBV10-3 CAISDRGGQETQYF
TRBJ2-7 TRBV19 CASSITSSGKSSYEQYF
TRBJ2-2 TRBV2 CASSGQGLGELFF
TRBJ2-5 TRBV5-5 CASSLVDGGETQYF
TRBJ1-1 TRBV12-3/TRBV12-4 CASRGHWDTEAFF
TRBJ2-2 TRBV6-2/TRBV6-3 CASSYANLGQMNTGELFF
TRBJ1-1 TRBV7-3 CASSQETGNTEAFF
TRBJ2-2 TRBV28 CASSPFRGQTLIAGELFF
TRBJ1-5 TRBV20-1 CSAADLDSNQPQHF
TRBJ2-7 TRBV6-2/TRBV6-3 CASSHGLAGSYEQYF
TRBJ1-2 TRBV20-1 CSAPSARGDGYTF
TRBJ2-4 TRBV19 CASSISTQQNIQYF
TRBJ1-1 TRBV28 CASEYGTFNTEAFF
TRBJ2-2 TRBV6-1 CASSEGTTNTGELFF
TRBJ2-4 TRBV28 CASSPSSGHKNIQYF